One sample yielded the 21 T cell receptor beta chains listed below, sequenced in a study of CD8 T cells in Susac syndrome. cDNA came from roughly 0.53 to 1 ug RNA primed by random hexamers. TCRdb re-analysed the immunoSEQ multiplex PCR reads in MiXCR, keeping a single row per CDR3 protein. Altogether some 190,000 distinct CDR3 sequences are present, around 95% being singletons, with the ten largest covering more than 0.09%. Material: CD4+ T cells from PBMCs. The receptors here all came from a human donor with multiple sclerosis.

The V call is TRBV5-4, the J call TRBJ2-7; TRBD1 agrees at 7 bases. V was clipped by 7 bases and J by 2 bases; unmatched bases: 6. The germline V gene encodes CDR1 SGHNT and CDR2 YYREEE (reference sequence). This CDR3 is built from 13 residues. The CDR3 nucleotides are TGTGCCAGCGGTCCGGGGACAGCCTACGAGCAGTACTTC. It is translated as CASGPGTAYEQYF.

This chain connects TRBV30 to TRBJ2-3; no reliable D call. This CDR3 is built from 12 residues. The V and J ends lost 2 bases and 1 base respectively, with 4 bases between them. Germline V CDR1 and CDR2: GTSNPN, SVGIG (reference sequence). CDR3 loop: CAWSTGTDTQYF. CDR3 coding DNA: TGTGCCTGGAGTACAGGCACAGATACGCAGTATTTT.

The V and J genes are TRBV29-1 and TRBJ1-4; the D gene is possibly TRBD1 (5 bases). Germline V lookup: CDR1 SQVTM, CDR2 ANQGSEA. CDR3 size: 12 residues. Trimming removed 7 bases from V and 3 bases from J, with 9 bases in between. The CDR3 sequence is CSAAGPNEKLFF. The DNA for the CDR3 is TGCAGCGCTGCGGGGCCTAATGAAAAACTGTTTTTT.

The rearrangement joins TRBV5-1 to TRBJ2-7; D unclear. Germline loops: CDR1 SGHRS, CDR2 YFSETQ. V was clipped by 3 bases and J by 3 bases, with 22 bases between them. The CDR3 totals 17 residues. The CDR3 coding sequence is TGCGCCAGCAGCTCCCTCGACACACCAGATGTCCGCTACGAGCAGTACTTC. Protein product: CASSSLDTPDVRYEQYF.

The V gene is TRBV12-3 or TRBV12-4, the J gene TRBJ2-6; 9 nucleotides line up with TRBD1. V dropped 5 bases and J dropped 3; count of bases not matched to a gene: 8. The CDR3 is 17 amino acids. This CDR3 reads CASSPGQGRYGANVLTF. The CDR3 nucleotides read TGTGCCAGCAGTCCGGGACAGGGAAGGTATGGGGCCAACGTCCTGACTTTC.

The rearrangement links TRBV18 to TRBJ2-7, with D possibly TRBD1 on 5 matching bases. Trimming pared 5 bases from V and 3 bases from J, leaving 14 bases between. Per germline, CDR1 KGHSH and CDR2 LQKENI. The length of the CDR3 is 14 residues. The CDR3 bases are TGTGCCAGCTCAACCAAACAGGTGTTCTACGAGCAGTACTTC. Its translation is CASSTKQVFYEQYF.

This clonotype was seen only once. This sequence joins TRBV3-1 and TRBJ2-7, with a possible D match to TRBD2 (5 bases). V lost 1 base and J lost 9, with 10 bases in between. The CDR3 sequence is 12 residues long. From germline, CDR1 is LGHDT and CDR2 YNNKEL (reference sequence). The CDR3 sequence is CASSQGRAGQYF. The CDR3 DNA sequence: TGTGCCAGCAGCCAAGGTCGGGCGGGGCAGTACTTC.

The chain carries TRBV27 and TRBJ1-5, with TRBD1 as a possible D gene (5 bases). Between the trimmed V and J ends, which lost 2 bases and 6 bases, there was a span of 14 bases. CDR1 and CDR2 (germline): MNHEY, SMNVEV (reference sequence). The CDR3 has 15 residues. In DNA, the CDR3 is TGTGCCAGCAGTTTAGTTGGCAGGAGGGGTCAGCCCCAGCATTTT. It yields the protein CASSLVGRRGQPQHF.

The chain employs TRBV24-1 and TRBJ1-5, with D possibly being TRBD1 (5 bases). The V and J ends lost 0 bases and 0 bases respectively, with 8 bases between them. CDR1 and CDR2 from the germline V gene are KGHDR and SFDVKD. CDR3 length equals 16 residues. The CDR3 loop reads CATSDLLRASNQPQHF. CDR3 DNA: TGTGCCACCAGTGATTTGCTCAGGGCTAGCAATCAGCCCCAGCATTTT.

The rearrangement links TRBV29-1 to TRBJ2-3; tentatively, D is TRBD2 (6 bases). The CDR3 is 11 amino acids. Germline assignment: CDR1 SQVTM and CDR2 ANQGSEA. CDR3 DNA sequence: TGCAGTATGTGGGGGGCAGATACGCAGTATTTT. Protein sequence: CSMWGADTQYF.

This clonotype was observed once. The chain couples TRBV7-8 to TRBJ1-6; D call uncertain. Trimming took 5 bases from V and 7 from J, leaving 15 bases between them. The V gene's germline CDR1 is SGHVS and CDR2 FQNEAQ. The CDR3 consists of 15 residues. For the CDR3, the DNA is TGTGCCAGCAGCAATGCGGGAGGGAAGAATTCACCCCTCCACTTT. Residues: CASSNAGGKNSPLHF.

The chain recombines TRBV5-1 with TRBJ2-5; TRBD2 matches 7 bases. This CDR3 has 13 amino acids. The V segment lost 6 bases and the J segment 5 bases; nucleotides outside the gene matches: 7. Germline-derived CDR1 and CDR2 are SGHRS and YFSETQ. DNA for the CDR3: TGCGCCAGCACGGGTTCCGGGGGGGAGACCCAGTACTTC. This gives the protein CASTGSGGETQYF.

The chain uses TRBV7-3 and TRBJ2-1, with 12 bases matching TRBD2. CDR1 is SGHTA, CDR2 FQGTGA, per germline. This CDR3 has 14 amino acids. V shed 5 bases and J 12 bases; nucleotides not matched to a gene: 8. The CDR3 DNA reads TGTGCCAGCAGCCCTGGACTAGCGGGGAGGGGGCAGTTCTTC. This codes for CASSPGLAGRGQFF. Drawing the rest from reference TRBV7-3 and TRBJ2-1, the complete variable domain is GAGVSQTPSNKVTEKGKYVELRCDPISGHTALYWYRQSLGQGPEFLIYFQGTGAADDSGLPNDRFFAVRPEGSVSTLKIQRTERGDSAVYLCASSPGLAGRGQFFGPGTRLTVL.

This clonotype was counted a single time. The CDR3 DNA is TGTGCCAGCAGTTCTCCGATAGGGGGCATGGGAAACATTCAGTACTTC. Protein: CASSSPIGGMGNIQYF. The rearrangement uses TRBV12-3 or TRBV12-4 and TRBJ2-4; 7 nucleotides line up with TRBD1. The ends lost 4 bases at V and 6 bases at J; junction bases unmatched: 12. The CDR3 has 16 residues.

This rearrangement joins TRBV29-1 to TRBJ1-1; 9 bases are shared with TRBD1. The germline V gene encodes CDR1 SQVTM and CDR2 ANQGSEA. The CDR3 runs to 12 residues. V shed 7 bases and J 6 bases; nucleotides not matched to a gene: 6. CDR3: CSAWTGASEAFF. CDR3 nucleotides: TGCAGCGCCTGGACAGGGGCCTCTGAAGCTTTCTTT.

The rearrangement links TRBV18 to TRBJ1-6, with TRBD1 matching over 7 bases. J lost 8 bases, V lost 6 bases, and 13 bases had no gene match. This CDR3 is 16 amino acids long. The germline gives CDR1 KGHSH, CDR2 LQKENI. In DNA, the CDR3 is TGTGCCAGCTCGGATCGTATCGGGACAGCGGATTCACCCCTCCACTTT. Protein: CASSDRIGTADSPLHF.

V gene TRBV3-1 combines with J gene TRBJ1-2, with 7 positions matching TRBD1. CDR1 and CDR2 from the germline V gene are LGHDT and YNNKEL (reference sequence). The V gene end was trimmed by 5 bases and the J gene end by 4 bases; junction bases not matched to a gene: 7. The CDR3 is made up of 14 amino acids. CDR3 residues: CASSVRGHSYGYTF. CDR3 nucleotides: TGTGCCAGCAGCGTTAGGGGGCACAGCTATGGCTACACCTTC.

The rearrangement uses TRBV7-2 and TRBJ1-6; D call uncertain. The V gene's germline CDR1 is SGHTA and CDR2 FQGNSA. Trimming took off 2 bases at V and 7 bases at J, with 12 bases between the two ends. The CDR3 has 15 amino acids. The CDR3 DNA sequence: TGTGCCAGCAGCTTATATATGAAATCCAATTCACCCCTCCACTTT. This gives the protein CASSLYMKSNSPLHF.

The rearrangement uses TRBV7-9 and TRBJ1-5; D not resolved. Trimming stripped 7 bases from V and 0 bases from J, with 19 bases between. Germline CDR1 and CDR2: SEHNR and FQNEAQ (reference sequence). This CDR3 has 17 residues. CDR3 region: CASTPGEAVASNQPQHF. CDR3 coding DNA: TGTGCCAGCACCCCAGGTGAGGCGGTAGCTAGCAATCAGCCCCAGCATTTT.

This clonotype was picked up one time. The J gene is TRBJ2-7, the V gene TRBV14; TRBD1 agrees at 8 bases. V dropped 3 bases and J dropped 2; count of bases not matched to a gene: 9. Germline V CDR1 and CDR2: SGHDN, FVKESK. The CDR3 length is 16 residues. The CDR3 spells CASSQDPGTGTYEQYF. DNA for the CDR3: TGTGCCAGCAGCCAGGACCCGGGGACAGGTACCTACGAGCAGTACTTC.

The V and J genes are TRBV9 and TRBJ2-1, with D perhaps being TRBD1 or TRBD2 (5 bases each). There are 15 residues in the CDR3. Between the trimmed V and J ends, which lost 4 bases and 2 bases, there was a span of 13 bases. In germline, CDR1 is SGDLS, CDR2 YYNGEE. The CDR3 sequence is CASSPGVGAYNEQFF. CDR3 bases: TGTGCCAGCAGCCCTGGGGTGGGGGCCTACAATGAGCAGTTCTTC.